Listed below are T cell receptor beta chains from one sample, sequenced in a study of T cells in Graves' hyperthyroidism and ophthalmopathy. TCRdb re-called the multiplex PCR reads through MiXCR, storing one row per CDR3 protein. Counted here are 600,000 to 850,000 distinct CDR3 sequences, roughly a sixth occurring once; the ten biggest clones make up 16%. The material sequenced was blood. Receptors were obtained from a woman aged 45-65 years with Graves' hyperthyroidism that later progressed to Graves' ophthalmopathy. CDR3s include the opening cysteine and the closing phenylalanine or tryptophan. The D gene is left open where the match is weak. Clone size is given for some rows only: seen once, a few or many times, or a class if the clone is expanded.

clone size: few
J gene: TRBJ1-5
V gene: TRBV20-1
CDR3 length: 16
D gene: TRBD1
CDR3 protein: CSAPPPGQPSNQPQHF
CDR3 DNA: TGCAGTGCTCCCCCCCCGGGACAGCCTAGCAATCAGCCCCAGCATTTT

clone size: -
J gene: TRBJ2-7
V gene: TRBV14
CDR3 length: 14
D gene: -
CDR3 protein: CASSQEGAHYEQYF
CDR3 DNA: TGTGCCAGCAGCCAAGAAGGGGCCCACTACGAGCAGTACTTC

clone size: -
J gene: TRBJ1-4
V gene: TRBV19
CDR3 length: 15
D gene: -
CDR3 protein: CASSGDNPTNEKLFF
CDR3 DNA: TGTGCCAGTAGTGGGGACAACCCAACTAATGAAAAACTGTTTTTT

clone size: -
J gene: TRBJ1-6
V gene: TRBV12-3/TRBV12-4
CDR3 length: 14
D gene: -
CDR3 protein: CASSLSQGHSPLHF
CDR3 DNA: TGTGCCAGCAGTTTATCCCAAGGACATTCACCCCTCCACTTT

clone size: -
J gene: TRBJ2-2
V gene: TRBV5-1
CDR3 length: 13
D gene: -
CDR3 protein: CASSILGVGELFF
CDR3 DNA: TGCGCCAGCAGCATCTTGGGGGTCGGGGAGCTGTTTTTT

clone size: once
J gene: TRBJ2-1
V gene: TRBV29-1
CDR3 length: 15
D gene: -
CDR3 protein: CSVRDQESSYNEQFF
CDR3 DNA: TGCAGCGTAAGGGACCAAGAGTCCTCCTACAATGAGCAGTTCTTC

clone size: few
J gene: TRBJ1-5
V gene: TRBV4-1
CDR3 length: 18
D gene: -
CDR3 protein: CASSQVRAPKYSNQPQHF
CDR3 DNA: TGCGCCAGCAGCCAAGTCAGGGCGCCGAAATATAGCAATCAGCCCCAGCATTTT

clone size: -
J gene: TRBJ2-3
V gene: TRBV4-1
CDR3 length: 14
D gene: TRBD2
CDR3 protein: CASSQDGRGDTQYF
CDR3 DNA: TGCGCCAGCAGCCAGGATGGGCGGGGGGATACGCAGTATTTT

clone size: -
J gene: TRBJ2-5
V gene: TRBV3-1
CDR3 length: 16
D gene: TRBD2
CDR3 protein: CASRQTLAGDQETQYF
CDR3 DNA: TGTGCCAGCAGACAAACACTAGCGGGGGACCAAGAGACCCAGTACTTC

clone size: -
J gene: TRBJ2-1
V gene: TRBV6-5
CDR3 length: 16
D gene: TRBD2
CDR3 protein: CASSYPQAGGNDEQFF
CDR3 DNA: TGTGCCAGCAGTTACCCACAAGCGGGGGGGAACGATGAGCAGTTCTTC

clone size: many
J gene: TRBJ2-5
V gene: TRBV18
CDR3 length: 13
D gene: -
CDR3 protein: CASSSQFQETQYF
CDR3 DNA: TGTGCCAGCTCATCACAGTTCCAAGAGACCCAGTACTTC

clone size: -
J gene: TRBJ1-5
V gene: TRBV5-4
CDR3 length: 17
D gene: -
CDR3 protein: CASSLSFGGASNQPQHF
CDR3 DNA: TGTGCCAGCAGCTTGAGTTTTGGGGGCGCGAGCAATCAGCCCCAGCATTTT